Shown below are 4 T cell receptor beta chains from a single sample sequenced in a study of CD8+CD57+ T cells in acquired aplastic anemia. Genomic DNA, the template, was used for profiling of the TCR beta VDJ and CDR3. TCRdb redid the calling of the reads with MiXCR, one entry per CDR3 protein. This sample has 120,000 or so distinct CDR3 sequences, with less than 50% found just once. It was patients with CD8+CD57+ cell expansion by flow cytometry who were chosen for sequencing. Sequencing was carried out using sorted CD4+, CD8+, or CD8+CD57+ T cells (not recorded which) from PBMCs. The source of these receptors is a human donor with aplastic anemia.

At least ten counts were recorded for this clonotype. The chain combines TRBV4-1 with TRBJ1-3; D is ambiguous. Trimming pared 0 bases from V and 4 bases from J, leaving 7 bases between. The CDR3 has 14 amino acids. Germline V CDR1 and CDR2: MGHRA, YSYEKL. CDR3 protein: CASSQELAGNTIYF. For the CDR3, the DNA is TGCGCCAGCAGCCAAGAACTCGCGGGAAACACCATATATTTT.

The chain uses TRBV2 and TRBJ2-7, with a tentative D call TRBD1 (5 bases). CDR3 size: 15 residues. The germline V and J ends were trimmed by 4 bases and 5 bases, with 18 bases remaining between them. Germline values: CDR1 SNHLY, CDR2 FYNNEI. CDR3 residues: CASSGLGQGPDEQYF. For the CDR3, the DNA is TGTGCCAGCAGTGGGTTAGGGCAGGGTCCTGACGAGCAGTACTTC.

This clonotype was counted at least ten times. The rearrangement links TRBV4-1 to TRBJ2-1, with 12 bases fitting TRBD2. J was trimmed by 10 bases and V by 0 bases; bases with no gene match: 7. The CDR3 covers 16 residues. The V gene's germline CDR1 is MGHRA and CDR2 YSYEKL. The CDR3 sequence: CASSQEPSGGAREQFF. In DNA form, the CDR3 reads TGCGCCAGCAGCCAAGAGCCTAGCGGGGGGGCTAGGGAGCAGTTCTTC.

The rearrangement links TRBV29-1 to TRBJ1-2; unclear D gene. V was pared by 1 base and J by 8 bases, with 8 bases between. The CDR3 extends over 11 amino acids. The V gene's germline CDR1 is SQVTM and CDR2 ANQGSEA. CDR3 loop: CSVEGGRGYTF. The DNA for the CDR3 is TGCAGCGTTGAAGGTGGGAGAGGCTACACCTTC.